The following is a T cell receptor (beta chain) sequence with its context. This record comes from a study of graft-versus-host responses after intestinal transplantation. Germline lookup yields CDR1 SGHVS and CDR2 FNYEAQ. The V and J ends lost 5 bases and 5 bases, in that order; junction bases with no gene match: 2. This CDR3 region has 14 residues. Study results and caveats: GvH clones turned up in recipient marrow; some had shown up first in ileum or blood.

The method was immunoSEQ multiplex PCR; TCRdb's version includes in-frame clones alone and lacks a portion of them. The sample records around 13,000 clones, approximately 40% being singletons. Researchers placed about 200,000 CFSE-labeled responder cells in culture with about 200,000 irradiated, violet-dye-labeled stimulator cells. Dividing CFSE-low CD3+CD4+ and CD3+CD8+ responders were isolated by sorting after the reaction. Here the sequenced sample was alloreactive CD4+ T cells from a mixed lymphocyte reaction culture, taken before intestinal transplant. Documented subset: CFSE-low proliferating T cells sorted from approximately 6-day pre-transplant mixed lymphocyte reaction (GvH or HvG direction). The chain carries TRBV7-6 and TRBJ2-5; 13 bases map to TRBD2. This TCR was recovered from a human patient who received an intestinal transplant. CDR3 amino acids: CASSGGLAGETQYF. The DNA of the CDR3 is TGTGCCAGCAGCGGGGGACTAGCGGGGGAGACCCAGTACTTC.